This TCR beta chain derives from a study of Graves' ophthalmopathy and Graves' hyperthyroidism. As for the study in general: Cases classed as stable hyperthyroidism had no ophthalmopathy within 18 months of follow-up. Study-level points and caveats: Most thyroid clonotypes with frequency above 0.001 were detected in blood too.

Concerning this clonotype: Its matching antigen is unknown.

The study excluded patients with other autoimmune diseases, uncontrolled infections, pregnancy or lactation. Trimming at V came to 0 bases and at J to 3 bases, leaving 11 bases not matched to a gene. Germline loops: CDR1 MGHDK, CDR2 SYGVNS. CDR3 length equals 18 residues. Amplification from RNA transcripts yielded the TCR beta CDR3 regions. In the first round, RT-PCR was carried out with HTBI primers, and a multiplex PCR formed the second round. Using its own MiXCR run on the multiplex PCR reads, TCRdb lists one record per CDR3 protein. Of approximately 540,000 distinct CDR3 sequences in the sample, under 45% were seen once.

The sequenced material came from peripheral blood or thyroid tissue (not recorded which). The clonotype was recovered from an adult man with Graves' hyperthyroidism. The chain uses TRBV25-1 and TRBJ1-5; 7 bases fit TRBD1. CDR3 nucleotide sequence: TGTGCCAGCAGTGAATACGGCGGGGGGACAGCGATCAATCAGCCCCAGCATTTT. Translating gives CASSEYGGGTAINQPQHF.